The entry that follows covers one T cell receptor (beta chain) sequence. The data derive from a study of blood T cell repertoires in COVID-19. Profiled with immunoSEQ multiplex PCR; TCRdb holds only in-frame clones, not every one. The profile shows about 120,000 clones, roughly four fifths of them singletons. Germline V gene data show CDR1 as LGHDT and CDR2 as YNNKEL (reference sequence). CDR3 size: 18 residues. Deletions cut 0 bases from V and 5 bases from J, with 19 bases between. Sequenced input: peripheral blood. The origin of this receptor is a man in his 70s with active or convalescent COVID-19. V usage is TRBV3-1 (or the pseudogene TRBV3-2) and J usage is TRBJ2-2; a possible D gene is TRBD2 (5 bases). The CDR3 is CASSQEWAGGVGTGELFF. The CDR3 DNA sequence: TGTGCCAGCAGCCAAGAATGGGCAGGAGGCGTCGGGACCGGGGAGCTGTTTTTT.